A selection of T cell receptor beta chains follows, all from one sample in a study of blood T cell repertoires in COVID-19. Generated by immunoSEQ multiplex PCR, the TCRdb table keeps only in-frame clones and is missing some. In the table there are about 140,000 clones, around 86% of which are singletons. The sample consisted of peripheral blood. The receptors originated from a woman aged 60 to 75 with active or convalescent COVID-19. Each CDR3 is given with its conserved first and last residue. Expanded clones are given a class, and other clones once, few, many or no size at all.

j_call | v_call | clone_size | cdr3_aa
TRBJ1-1 | TRBV6-5 | - | CASSQVPTEAFF
TRBJ2-3 | TRBV7-2 | once | CASSKGQFSDTQYF
TRBJ1-1 | TRBV5-1 | - | CASSRQPGFNTEAFF
TRBJ2-1 | TRBV7-2 | once | CASSLAGASGKSHEQFF
TRBJ1-5 | TRBV7-9 | - | CASSRTGVGNQPQHF
TRBJ2-3 | TRBV7-3 | - | CASSSTGTTDTQYF
TRBJ1-1 | TRBV7-9 | few | CASSLRQGSPEAFF
TRBJ2-1 | TRBV4-3 | many | CASSQDKQGYEQFF
TRBJ1-4 | TRBV29-1 | - | CSVEESRGEKLFF
TRBJ1-5 | TRBV11-3 | - | CASSLSTGVNQPQHF
TRBJ1-1 | TRBV19 | - | CATQSRSMNTEAFF
TRBJ2-7 | TRBV6-2/TRBV6-3 | - | CASSYGGYYEQYF
TRBJ2-5 | TRBV11-2 | - | CASSRQLGVQETQYF
TRBJ1-2 | TRBV28 | - | CASSLGTPNYGYTF
TRBJ1-5 | TRBV19 | - | CATQVQGRIYSNQPQHF
TRBJ1-2 | TRBV4-3 | - | CASSQDRGNYGYTF
TRBJ1-4 | TRBV9 | - | CASSVSGQGIEKLFF
TRBJ1-6 | TRBV6-5 | - | CASSYSGTGGSSPLHF
TRBJ2-7 | TRBV5-4 | once | CASSLGGSPYEQYF
TRBJ2-5 | TRBV28 | few | CASSSRTSGQETQYF
TRBJ2-3 | TRBV5-1 | - | CASSLGGQSTDTQYF
TRBJ1-4 | TRBV27 | - | CASSLAGINEKLFF
TRBJ2-2 | TRBV27 | - | CASSPRSTGELFF
TRBJ2-3 | TRBV7-2 | - | CASSPLAAGVSDTQYF
TRBJ2-1 | TRBV24-1 | - | CATSPVGAGSYNEQFF
TRBJ1-1 | TRBV27 | - | CASSLSQGRVAFF
TRBJ2-2 | TRBV28 | - | CASSPTGRGAGELFF
TRBJ2-7 | TRBV28 | - | CASSSYSEQYF
TRBJ2-1 | TRBV4-1 | - | CASSLIVQREEGNEQFF
TRBJ2-3 | TRBV11-3 | once | CASSLGRASDTQYF
TRBJ2-7 | TRBV11-2 | - | CASTPYPGLAGAYEQYF
TRBJ2-1 | TRBV9 | - | CASSRGWRMNEQFF
TRBJ1-1 | TRBV19 | - | CASTTGGADVAFF
TRBJ1-1 | TRBV6-2/TRBV6-3 | - | CASSTGFEAFF
TRBJ1-1 | TRBV28 | few | CASSTELGQGRNTEAFF
TRBJ1-2 | TRBV28 | - | CASSFGGVYGYTF
TRBJ2-5 | TRBV4-2 | once | CASSPTRGVEETQYF
TRBJ2-7 | TRBV7-2 | few | CASSLPAYSGYEQYF
TRBJ2-3 | TRBV20-1 | - | CSASGLAGGPPDTQYF
TRBJ2-7 | TRBV28 | - | CASRRTTGGLISYEQYF
TRBJ1-5 | TRBV2 | - | CASRRGSGQHF
TRBJ2-7 | TRBV7-6 | - | CASSRTGTSGTYEQYF
TRBJ2-5 | TRBV5-1 | - | CASFGGETQYF
TRBJ1-2 | TRBV5-1 | - | CASSWGQGSYGYTF
TRBJ1-1 | TRBV2 | few | CASINQGNTEAFF
TRBJ1-2 | TRBV28 | - | CASSGVDSGYTF
TRBJ1-4 | TRBV7-9 | - | CASSPGWGQGARGEKLFF
TRBJ2-7 | TRBV28 | - | CASSLGSYYEQYF
TRBJ2-7 | TRBV6-5 | - | CASSYSASGSLEQYF
TRBJ2-2 | TRBV4-1 | once | CASSHSLGRDTGELFF
TRBJ2-1 | TRBV5-1 | once | CASSSGQGVNEQFF
TRBJ2-7 | TRBV12-5 | - | CARDITTAVYEQYF
TRBJ1-5 | TRBV28 | - | CASSPSDRGLQPQHF
TRBJ2-2 | TRBV6-5 | few | CASSYSAGELFF